Listed below are T cell receptor beta chains from one sample, sequenced in a study of memory CD4+ T cells and cytomegalovirus serostatus. The method was immunoSEQ multiplex PCR; TCRdb's version includes in-frame clones alone and lacks a portion of them. The data contain around 45,000 clones, around 77% of them singletons. Sequenced sample: memory CD4+ T cells from blood. The receptors here all came from an adult in good health and CMV-seronegative. The CDR3 runs from the conserved cysteine through the conserved F or W. Fields, in order: clone size, D gene, V gene, CDR3 protein. D genes are given only for firm matches. Not all rows give a size; the values are once, few, many and, for expanded clones, a class.

>NA|NA|TRBV6-1
CASSDGGSNQPQHF
>few|NA|TRBV20-1
CSAALNTEAFF
>few|NA|TRBV5-1
CASSLSYGEQYF
>once|NA|TRBV5-1
CASSPRDGELFF
>NA|TRBD1|TRBV11-2
CASSLSPPGQGSYSPLHF
>NA|NA|TRBV7-9
CASSQRRSPNTEAFF
>NA|NA|TRBV18
CASSLRQVETQYF
>NA|NA|TRBV5-1
CASSLDGNYGYTF
>NA|TRBD1|TRBV29-1
CSGGTGSVSNYGYTF
>NA|NA|TRBV27
CASSFQGPNDEAFF
>NA|NA|TRBV5-4
CASSPNNGGVAEAFF
>once|NA|TRBV4-3
CASSRDSAPGYEQYF
>medium-sized|NA|TRBV7-6
CASSLESADTIYF
>NA|NA|TRBV5-4
CASSFEEGTGEAFF
>NA|NA|TRBV14
CASSQRGGVYRTDTQYF
>few|TRBD1|TRBV29-1
CSVEEPGGGGYTF
>NA|NA|TRBV9
CASSILSGETQYF
>NA|NA|TRBV5-1
CASSLDAYEQYF
>NA|NA|TRBV18
CASSPPYGVNTEAFF
>NA|NA|TRBV2
CASTLGLYNEQFF
>few|NA|TRBV7-2
CASSRGGSSYEQYF
>NA|NA|TRBV6-5
CASSYEGSTDTQYF
>NA|TRBD1|TRBV18
CASSDRAMNTEAFF
>NA|NA|TRBV6-5
CASSYDGTRHEQYF
>NA|TRBD1|TRBV2
CASRRDRSTRETQYF
>NA|NA|TRBV27
CASSFSGTGELFF
>NA|NA|TRBV18
CASSLTATNEKLFF
>NA|TRBD1|TRBV11-1
CASSLRRTGRDTGELFF
>NA|TRBD2|TRBV11-3
CASSLGAGGPYNEQFF
>NA|NA|TRBV7-8
CASSLAMAGAEAFF
>NA|TRBD2|TRBV5-4
CASSLSGGMKETQYF
>NA|NA|TRBV11-2
CASSFGGNSPLHF